The table lists the clone carrying this T cell receptor beta chain with a count of one. Generated by immunoSEQ multiplex PCR, the TCRdb table keeps only in-frame clones and is missing some. In the table there are about 350,000 clones, about 90% of which are singletons. The sample originates from a study of blood T cell repertoires in COVID-19. Looking at the study overall: Samples of COVID-19 (acute and convalescent) were obtained from the United States, Italy and Spain.

Those enrolled, adults aged about 18 to 95 years, came from about two dozen US areas. Membership in each cohort depended on participant-reported clinical history. V was clipped by 3 bases and J by 7 bases, with 8 bases between them. The CDR3 is 12 residues long. Germline loops: CDR1 SGDLS, CDR2 YYNGEE. The TCR comes from a woman aged 25 to 39 who had recovered from COVID-19. Material: PBMCs or T cells enriched from blood (not recorded which). The chain combines TRBV9 with TRBJ2-4; D is uncertain. The CDR3 here is CASSADNNIQYF. CDR3 bases: TGTGCCAGCAGCGCCGACAATAACATTCAGTACTTC.